This entry lists 2 T cell receptor beta chains sequenced from one sample in a study of cytomegalovirus exposure and HLA in healthy donors. Only in-frame clones appear in the TCRdb table, and some are missing; sequencing was by immunoSEQ multiplex PCR. Of 50,000 to 65,000 clones in the sample, more than 85% are singletons; the top ten hold about 7%. The sequenced sample consisted of PBMCs. The receptors were sampled from a woman aged 18-29 years in good health and CMV-seropositive.

V gene TRBV4-2 combines with J gene TRBJ2-3; TRBD1 matches 7 bases. Trimming at V came to 0 bases and at J to 10 bases, leaving 4 bases not matched to a gene. CDR3 length: 13 residues. The germline gives CDR1 LGHNA, CDR2 YNFKEQ. The DNA for the CDR3 is TGTGCCAGCAGCCAAGACAGGGGGTTTCCGCAGTATTTT. It is translated as CASSQDRGFPQYF.

CDR3 loop: CASSLYATGYNEQFF. The CDR3 DNA follows: TGTGCCAGCAGCTTATATGCGACAGGCTACAATGAGCAGTTCTTC. The gene calls are TRBV11-2 and TRBJ2-1; tentatively, D is TRBD1 (6 bases). Germline CDR1 reads SGHAT; CDR2 reads FQNNGV. Trimming stripped 2 bases from V and 3 bases from J, with 11 bases between. The CDR3 covers 15 residues.